This TCR beta chain was identified during a study of blood T cell repertoires in COVID-19. Across the study: Samples representing acute and convalescent COVID-19 were sourced from the United States, Italy and Spain. T cells, B-cell-depleted T cells, or PBMCs supplied cDNA or gDNA.

Per the study methods: Using reference gene primer amplification, nucleated cell counts were estimated. The data were produced by immunoSEQ multiplex PCR, yet TCRdb's version contains in-frame clones alone and is incomplete. The DNA was the basis for D and trimming; V, J and clone size are from that table. The sample lists 65,000 to 90,000 clones; roughly 89% were seen once. The TCR originated in a man aged 30-40 years with acute or convalescent COVID-19. Sequenced input: peripheral blood.

The CDR3 nucleotides read TGCGCCAGCAGCCAAGTCCCTGGGGGGGATGAGACCCAGTACTTC. Translating gives CASSQVPGGDETQYF. The chain links TRBV4-1 to TRBJ2-5; 7 positions match TRBD2. CDR3 length: 15 amino acids. J was trimmed by 5 bases and V by 1 base; bases with no gene match: 7. CDR1 is MGHRA, CDR2 YSYEKL, per germline.